The present entry profiles one T cell receptor beta chain with its context. Its target is unknown. Ahead of sequencing, the ViraFEST assay grew antigen-specific CD4+ T cells using viral peptide pools. Once cultured for 9 to 11 days, the cells underwent separation to obtain CD4+ T cells. Of the BNT162b2 and mRNA-1273 vaccines, participants received two doses of one or the other. Days 3 and 7 saw half the medium replaced with IL-2 medium. This record comes from a study of vaccination effects on CD4 cells after COVID-19. The overall study: Post-vaccine specimens were collected at a median of 72 days following the second dose.

Study results and caveats: Among infection- and vaccine-induced clones, marked clonal contraction occurred late after vaccination. The study found that only 1 of 255 vaccine-induced clones from healthy vaccinees cross-reacted with common cold coronaviruses.

Trimming took 5 bases from V and 2 from J, leaving 18 bases between them. This CDR3 spans 16 amino acids. Germline V gene data show CDR1 as MNHEY and CDR2 as SMNVEV (reference sequence). Sequencing was performed with immunoSEQ multiplex PCR; in TCRdb, only in-frame clones are kept and a portion is missing. The sample shows tens of thousands of clones, under 85% of them seen only once. The TCR comes from a human donor who received a COVID-19 vaccine. Sequenced material: CD4+ T cells from PBMCs cultured with HCoV-OC43 spike peptides, taken after COVID-19 vaccination. This sample's subset: HCoV-OC43 spike overlapping peptide pool stimulation. The gene calls are TRBV27 and TRBJ1-2; D is unresolved. The CDR3 is CASSHNPTYENYGYTF. CDR3 DNA: TGTGCCAGCAGTCATAATCCCACGTACGAGAACTATGGCTACACCTTC.